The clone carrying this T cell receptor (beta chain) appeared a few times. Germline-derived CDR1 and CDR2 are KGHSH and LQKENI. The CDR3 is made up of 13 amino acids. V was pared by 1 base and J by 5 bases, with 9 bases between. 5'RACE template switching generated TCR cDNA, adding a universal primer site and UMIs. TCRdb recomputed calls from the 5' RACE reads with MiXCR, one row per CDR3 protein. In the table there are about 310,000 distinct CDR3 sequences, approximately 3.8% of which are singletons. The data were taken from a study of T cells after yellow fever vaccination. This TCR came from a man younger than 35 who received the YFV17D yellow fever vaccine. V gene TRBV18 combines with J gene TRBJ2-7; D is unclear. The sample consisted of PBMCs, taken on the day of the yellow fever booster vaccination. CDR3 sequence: CASSPRGLHEQYF. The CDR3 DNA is TGTGCCAGCTCACCACGGGGTCTCCACGAGCAGTACTTC.